This T cell receptor beta chain was captured by sequencing in a study of CD8+ T cells in alopecia areata. In the study overall: In an open-label trial, patients got 5 to 10 mg tofacitinib twice daily.

Concerning this clone: The target antigen is unknown.

This CDR3 contains 15 residues. Germline V gene sequence: CDR1 SGHNT, CDR2 YYREEE (reference sequence). RNA, once extracted, was reverse transcribed into cDNA for use as the sequencing template. Measured with immunoSEQ multiplex PCR; TCRdb has only the in-frame clones, and not every one. Of 90,000 to 150,000 clones detected, 53% appear once; the ten largest clones hold about 0.5%. Study results and caveats: Normal scalp showed lower clonality than lesional scalp, especially alopecia totalis/universalis. The study found that many expanded lesional clones persisted in scalp and blood during tofacitinib. Scalp clonality and expanded CD8+ clones among the top 100 fell significantly with tofacitinib.

Treatment denoted: oral pan-JAK inhibitor, 5-10 mg twice daily. This TCR was recovered from a human donor with alopecia areata. Sequencing was performed on CD4+ T cells sorted from blood, taken at week 4, from a patient treated with tofacitinib. The chain couples TRBV5-4 to TRBJ2-5; 9 positions agree with TRBD2. The end of the DNA fits TRBJ2-7 better, so the J call may be wrong. The CDR3 reads CASSLEWRGGYEQYF. CDR3 DNA: TGTGCCAGCAGCTTGGAGTGGCGGGGGGGCTACGAGCAGTACTTC.